This T cell receptor (beta chain) derives from a study of T cell changes during pregnancy in multiple sclerosis. With V trimmed by 5 bases and J by 4 bases, 9 bases remained unmatched. Germline V gene lookup returns CDR1 LNHDA and CDR2 SQIVND (reference sequence). The CDR3 extends over 17 amino acids. Profiled with immunoSEQ multiplex PCR; TCRdb holds only in-frame clones, not every one. The data contain 84,000 or so clones, over 90% of them singletons. V usage is TRBV19 and J usage is TRBJ2-3; TRBD2 matches 13 bases. This specimen consisted of peripheral blood, obtained in the third trimester of pregnancy. This TCR was sampled from a female donor with multiple sclerosis, enrolled in a pregnancy study. The CDR3 is CASSETSGGAYSDTQYF. Written as DNA, the CDR3 is TGTGCCAGTAGTGAAACTAGCGGGGGGGCCTACTCAGATACGCAGTATTTT.